This TCR beta chain was observed in a study of OX40 agonist ivuxolimab in advanced cancers. In the study overall: Two cutaneous melanoma patients and one hepatocellular carcinoma patient, three in all, had partial responses.

Sequenced by immunoSEQ multiplex PCR; TCRdb stores in-frame clones only, minus some. The table has about 14,000 clones, around 86% seen once. V shed 8 bases and J 9 bases; nucleotides not matched to a gene: 10. Germline values: CDR1 MNHEY, CDR2 SVGAGI. The CDR3 extends over 13 amino acids. The origin of this receptor is an adult with an advanced solid tumor such as melanoma, head and neck, liver or kidney cancer. This sequence joins TRBV6-5 and TRBJ2-1; 7 bases are shared with TRBD2. Sequenced here: CD4+ or CD8+ T cells sorted from blood, sampled in a trial of the OX40 agonist ivuxolimab. This chain's CDR3 is CASLAPAGLEQFF. For the CDR3, the DNA is TGTGCCAGCCTAGCTCCAGCGGGGCTTGAGCAGTTCTTC.